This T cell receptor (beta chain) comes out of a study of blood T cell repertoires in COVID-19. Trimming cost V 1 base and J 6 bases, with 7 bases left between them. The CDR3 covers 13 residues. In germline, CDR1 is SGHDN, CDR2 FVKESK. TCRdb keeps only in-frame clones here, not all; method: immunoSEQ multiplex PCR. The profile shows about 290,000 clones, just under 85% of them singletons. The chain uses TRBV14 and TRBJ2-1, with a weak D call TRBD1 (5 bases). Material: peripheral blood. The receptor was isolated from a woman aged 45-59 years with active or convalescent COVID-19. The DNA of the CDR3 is TGTGCCAGCAGCCAAGCCAGGGCCAATGAGCAGTTCTTC. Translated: CASSQARANEQFF. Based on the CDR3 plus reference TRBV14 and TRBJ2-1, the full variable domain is EAGVTQFPSHSVIEKGQTVTLRCDPISGHDNLYWYRRVMGKEIKFLLHFVKESKQDESGMPNNRFLAERTGGTYSTLKVQPAELEDSGVYFCASSQARANEQFFGPGTRLTVL.